Below are 12 T cell receptor beta chains sequenced from a single sample in a study of glioma-infiltrating T cells after dendritic cell vaccination. The sample's time point: after dendritic cell vaccination, including at tumor progression/relapse. TCRdb keeps only in-frame clones here, not all; method: immunoSEQ multiplex PCR. Here the sample spans almost 90,000 clones, 83% being singletons. Sequencing was performed on blood, taken after dendritic cell vaccination. These receptors all stem from a human donor with glioblastoma.

The chain uses TRBV2 and TRBJ2-7, with 7 bases that match TRBD1. This CDR3 has 15 residues. The V gene end was trimmed by 2 bases and the J gene end by 0 bases; junction bases not matched to a gene: 4. The germline V gene encodes CDR1 SNHLY and CDR2 FYNNEI. CDR3 nucleotides: TGTGCCAGCAGTGAATCCCGGGACAGCTCCTACGAGCAGTACTTC. Its translation is CASSESRDSSYEQYF.

This sequence joins TRBV18 and TRBJ2-5, with 8 bases fitting TRBD2. V shed 2 bases, J shed 3 bases, and the junction held 5 bases outside the gene matches. The germline V gene has CDR1 KGHSH and CDR2 LQKENI. This CDR3 is 15 amino acids long. The CDR3 DNA is TGTGCCAGCTCACCAGGAGCGGGGGCGGAAGAGACCCAGTACTTC. Translating gives CASSPGAGAEETQYF.

The gene calls are TRBV2 and TRBJ2-7; TRBD1 is a possible D gene (5 bases). The CDR3 spans 12 residues. CDR1 is SNHLY and CDR2 is FYNNEI in the germline V gene. The V end was cut by 5 bases, the J end by 3 bases, with 8 bases between. Here the CDR3 DNA reads TGTGCCAGCAGTCTCGACAGCTACGAGCAGTACTTC. Its translation is CASSLDSYEQYF.

The genes are TRBV4-1 and TRBJ1-5, with 7 bases identical to TRBD1. The CDR3 runs to 16 residues. The V gene's germline CDR1 is MGHRA and CDR2 YSYEKL. V shed 4 bases and J 6 bases; nucleotides not matched to a gene: 12. DNA of the CDR3: TGCGCCAGCAGCCCCGGAGGGCAGGGGGTTCTTCAGCCCCAGCATTTT. Translated: CASSPGGQGVLQPQHF.

The V and J genes are TRBV6-1 and TRBJ2-3; tentative D call: TRBD2 (5 bases). The CDR3 runs to 15 residues. V was shortened by 7 bases and J by 1 base, with 15 bases between the two germline ends. The V gene's germline CDR1 is MNHNS and CDR2 SASEGT. The CDR3 is CASTGTDGGTDTQYF. The CDR3 bases are TGTGCCAGCACCGGAACGGACGGGGGCACAGATACGCAGTATTTT.

The chain couples TRBV5-1 to TRBJ2-5; no firm D call. The CDR3 extends over 13 amino acids. Germline CDR1 and CDR2: SGHRS and YFSETQ. The V gene lost 0 bases and the J gene lost 1 base, with 4 bases spanning the gap. The CDR3 sequence is CASSLDSQETQYF. The CDR3 DNA follows: TGCGCCAGCAGCTTGGACAGCCAAGAGACCCAGTACTTC.

J is TRBJ2-1 and V is TRBV7-2; weak D call: TRBD2 (6 bases). Trimming left V 0 bases short and J 4 bases short, with 7 bases between. The CDR3 totals 14 residues. CDR1 and CDR2 from the germline V gene are SGHTA and FQGNSA. CDR3 coding DNA: TGTGCCAGCAGCTTAGCGGGGGGATACAATGAGCAGTTCTTC. As protein: CASSLAGGYNEQFF. The variable domain in full, with the rest retrieved from reference TRBV7-2 and TRBJ2-1, is GAGVSQSPSNKVTEKGKDVELRCDPISGHTALYWYRQSLGQGLEFLIYFQGNSAPDKSGLPSDRFSAERTGGSVSTLTIQRTQQEDSAVYLCASSLAGGYNEQFFGPGTRLTVL.

CDR3 residues: CASSLESDLSSPLHF. The CDR3 DNA reads as TGTGCCAGCAGCTTAGAATCAGACTTGTCTTCACCCCTCCACTTT. This chain links TRBV7-2 with TRBJ1-6, with D hard to call. V lost 1 base to trimming and J lost 9 bases, with 13 bases between them. The CDR3 runs 15 residues. Germline assignment: CDR1 SGHTA and CDR2 FQGNSA.

There are a few counts of this clone. The rearrangement links TRBV2 to TRBJ2-2, with TRBD1 identical over 7 bases. The CDR3 runs to 14 residues. Losses at the gene ends were 9 bases for V and 4 bases for J; bases not matched to a gene: 8. Germline V CDR1 and CDR2: SNHLY, FYNNEI. The CDR3 sequence: CASRQGPSTGELFF. CDR3 coding DNA: TGTGCCAGTCGACAGGGACCGAGCACCGGGGAGCTGTTTTTT.

The chain joins TRBV25-1 to TRBJ1-2; no clear D gene. This CDR3 spans 14 amino acids. V lost 1 base and J lost 6, with 12 bases in between. Germline values: CDR1 MGHDK, CDR2 SYGVNS. CDR3 residues: CASSEFSGGDGYTF. CDR3 nucleotide sequence: TGTGCCAGCAGTGAATTTTCGGGCGGGGATGGCTACACCTTC.

This clone is medium-sized in the sample. J is TRBJ2-3 and V is TRBV6-5, with no clear D. CDR1 and CDR2 (germline): MNHEY, SVGAGI. Trimming took off 6 bases at V and 2 bases at J, with 15 bases between the two ends. The CDR3 is made up of 15 amino acids. The CDR3 DNA is TGTGCCAGCAGCCTTAAAAACGACAACACAGATACGCAGTATTTT. This gives the protein CASSLKNDNTDTQYF.

In nucleotides, the CDR3 is TGCGCCAGCAGATTTGTAGGGGATGGCTACACCTTC. It translates to CASRFVGDGYTF. This chain links TRBV5-1 with TRBJ1-2; D may be TRBD1 (5 bases). Trimming removed 5 bases from V and 6 bases from J, with 11 bases in between. Germline assignment: CDR1 SGHRS and CDR2 YFSETQ. This CDR3 is 12 amino acids long.